These 21 T cell receptor beta chains were all obtained from the same sample, sequenced in a study of shared T cell receptors in the human thymus. Sequencing used immunoSEQ multiplex PCR; TCRdb keeps in-frame clones, though not all of them. Of 63,000 or so clones in the sample, 90% to 95% were seen once. The sequenced sample was thymocytes. The receptors stem from a human donor.

This clone was recorded once. The V gene is TRBV29-1, the J gene TRBJ1-4, with D maybe TRBD1 (6 bases). The V and J ends lost 5 bases and 5 bases respectively, with 15 bases between them. The germline V gene has CDR1 SQVTM and CDR2 ANQGSEA. The CDR3 runs 14 residues. The CDR3 sequence: CSVFEGGTNEKLFF. The CDR3 DNA sequence: TGCAGCGTTTTTGAGGGGGGTACCAATGAAAAACTGTTTTTT. Based on the CDR3 plus reference TRBV29-1 and TRBJ1-4, the full variable domain is SAVISQKPSRDICQRGTSLTIQCQVDSQVTMMFWYRQQPGQSLTLIATANQGSEATYESGFVIDKFPISRPNLTFSTLTVSNMSPEDSSIYLCSVFEGGTNEKLFFGSGTQLSVL.

The rearrangement joins TRBV7-8 to TRBJ2-1; tentatively, D is TRBD1 (6 bases). V was trimmed by 5 bases and J by 4 bases, leaving 27 bases between them. Germline V gene sequence: CDR1 SGHVS, CDR2 FQNEAQ. The CDR3 runs 19 residues. In nucleotides, the CDR3 is TGTGCCAGCAGCCCTCAACCGGGACAAAAATCGACTCAATACAATGAGCAGTTCTTC. As protein: CASSPQPGQKSTQYNEQFF.

The rearrangement uses TRBV27 and TRBJ1-6; D possibly corresponds to TRBD1 (5 bases). V dropped 8 bases and J dropped 7 bases, with 18 bases sitting between them. In germline, CDR1 is MNHEY, CDR2 SMNVEV (reference sequence). This CDR3 contains 15 residues. The CDR3 here is CASACGGAENSPLHF. CDR3 DNA: TGTGCCAGCGCCTGCGGAGGGGCGGAAAATTCACCCCTCCACTTT.

The chain carries TRBV11-2 and TRBJ2-7; TRBD1 might be the D (6 bases). Trimming removed 0 bases at V and 7 bases at J, with 10 bases between. CDR1 is SGHAT, CDR2 FQNNGV, per germline. CDR3 length equals 13 residues. This CDR3 is CASSLDQRGEQYF. The CDR3 DNA follows: TGTGCCAGCAGCTTAGATCAAAGGGGGGAGCAGTACTTC.

V is TRBV27 and J is TRBJ2-5; 7 bases are shared with TRBD2. This CDR3 has 14 amino acids. CDR1 and CDR2 (germline): MNHEY, SMNVEV (reference sequence). Trimming at V came to 5 bases and at J to 7 bases, leaving 10 bases not matched to a gene. Here the CDR3 reads CASSPASGLRTQYF. The CDR3 DNA sequence: TGTGCCAGCAGTCCAGCTAGCGGTTTGAGGACCCAGTACTTC.

This rearrangement joins TRBV7-9 to TRBJ2-7; 9 bases align to TRBD1. The V gene end was trimmed by 0 bases and the J gene end by 4 bases; junction bases not matched to a gene: 7. The germline V gene has CDR1 SEHNR and CDR2 FQNEAQ (reference sequence). The CDR3 covers 16 residues. The chain's CDR3 is CASSLATGGARYEQYF. The CDR3 region has the DNA TGTGCCAGCAGCTTAGCTACAGGGGGCGCGAGATACGAGCAGTACTTC.

CDR3 protein: CAWSVSSREGAEAFF. DNA of the CDR3: TGTGCCTGGAGTGTATCTAGCAGGGAGGGAGCTGAAGCTTTCTTT. The rearrangement links TRBV30 to TRBJ1-1, with a weak D call TRBD1 (5 bases). Germline CDR1 and CDR2: GTSNPN and SVGIG (reference sequence). CDR3 length equals 15 residues. Deletions cut 0 bases from V and 6 bases from J, with 17 bases between.

The chain links TRBV4-3 to TRBJ2-3; either TRBD1 or TRBD2 may fit D (5 bases each). CDR1 and CDR2 (germline): LGHNA, YSLEER. Trimming removed 0 bases at V and 1 base at J, with 23 bases between. CDR3 length: 20 amino acids. The CDR3 DNA sequence: TGCGCCAGCAGCCAAGAGGTCCCGGGGCTCCCTTCACTAGGCACAGATACGCAGTATTTT. Its translation is CASSQEVPGLPSLGTDTQYF.

This chain joins TRBV7-2 and TRBJ2-5, with D unresolved. Deletions cut 3 bases from V and 5 bases from J, with 28 bases between. CDR1 is SGHTA and CDR2 is FQGNSA in the germline V gene. The CDR3 consists of 19 residues. CDR3 protein: CASSFRTLGRQPTAETQYF. Here the CDR3 DNA reads TGTGCCAGCAGCTTCCGGACGCTCGGTCGTCAACCCACGGCGGAGACCCAGTACTTC.

The chain combines TRBV4-1 with TRBJ2-5; no clear D gene. Trimming stripped 2 bases from V and 2 bases from J, with 15 bases between. The CDR3 is made up of 16 amino acids. Germline CDR1 and CDR2: MGHRA and YSYEKL. Here the CDR3 reads CASSQWGTFPQETQYF. The CDR3 DNA reads as TGCGCCAGCAGCCAATGGGGAACTTTCCCTCAAGAGACCCAGTACTTC.

The V call is TRBV9, the J call TRBJ1-4, with 11 bases aligning to TRBD1. Per the germline V gene, CDR1 is SGDLS and CDR2 is YYNGEE. The CDR3 is made up of 18 amino acids. Trimming cost V 3 bases and J 1 base; bases outside gene matches: 8. The CDR3 DNA sequence: TGTGCCAGCAGCGCGGACAGGGGGCCAGGGGTAACTAATGAAAAACTGTTTTTT. Its protein product is CASSADRGPGVTNEKLFF.

J is TRBJ1-3 and V is TRBV27; the D is unclear. The germline V gene has CDR1 MNHEY and CDR2 SMNVEV (reference sequence). The CDR3 sequence is 13 residues long. V lost 5 bases to trimming and J lost 0 bases, with 5 bases between them. This CDR3 reads CASSPSSGNTIYF. The CDR3 DNA is TGTGCCAGCAGTCCTAGCTCTGGAAACACCATATATTTT.

The V gene is TRBV19, the J gene TRBJ1-6; D is unresolved. The V end lost 5 bases, the J end lost 8 bases, and 7 bases lay between the germline ends. Looked up from germline, CDR1 is LNHDA and CDR2 is SQIVND (reference sequence). The length of the CDR3 is 12 residues. CDR3 protein: CASSAGDSPLHF. CDR3 nucleotide sequence: TGTGCCAGTAGTGCAGGTGATTCACCCCTCCACTTT.

The gene calls are TRBV5-5 and TRBJ1-5, with 9 bases aligning to TRBD1. Trimming at V came to 0 bases and at J to 4 bases, leaving 5 bases not matched to a gene. Germline lookup yields CDR1 SGHKS and CDR2 YYEKEE (reference sequence). The CDR3 sequence is 16 residues long. The CDR3 nucleotides read TGTGCCAGCAGCTTGGGGGGACAGGGTGGGAATCAGCCCCAGCATTTT. Amino acids: CASSLGGQGGNQPQHF.

The chain is built from TRBV29-1 and TRBJ1-4, with 10 bases lining up with TRBD1. Per germline, CDR1 SQVTM and CDR2 ANQGSEA. CDR3 length: 21 residues. The J segment lost 0 bases and the V segment lost 6 bases, leaving 22 bases of the junction unmatched. DNA for the CDR3: TGCAGCGTGACCGACAGGGGGCCGTCGAGTCGTGGGGTAGCAACTAATGAAAAACTGTTTTTT. This codes for CSVTDRGPSSRGVATNEKLFF.

The chain carries TRBV4-1 and TRBJ2-2; 9 bases are shared with TRBD1. This CDR3 has 17 residues. V was pared by 1 base and J by 3 bases, with 6 bases of the junction left unmatched. CDR1 and CDR2 from the germline V gene are MGHRA and YSYEKL. The CDR3 DNA is TGCGCCAGCAGCCAAGTTACAGGGGGCCGGTACACCGGGGAGCTGTTTTTT. Amino acids: CASSQVTGGRYTGELFF.

The V and J genes are TRBV9 and TRBJ2-5, with D tentatively TRBD1 (6 bases). The V and J ends lost 1 base and 7 bases respectively, with 23 bases between them. This CDR3 has 17 residues. CDR1 and CDR2 from the germline V gene are SGDLS and YYNGEE. CDR3 in amino acids: CASSVSRDKLPGGTQYF. CDR3 DNA sequence: TGTGCCAGCAGCGTATCAAGGGACAAGCTACCAGGCGGGACCCAGTACTTC.

This clone showed up just a few times. The chain employs TRBV9 and TRBJ2-7; D perhaps matches TRBD2 (6 bases). CDR3 length: 13 amino acids. Trimming shortened V by 0 bases and J by 6 bases, and 10 bases separated the two germline ends. Germline V gene sequence: CDR1 SGDLS, CDR2 YYNGEE. The CDR3 nucleotides read TGTGCCAGCAGCGTAGTGGGGGGAGGCGAGCAGTACTTC. It encodes CASSVVGGGEQYF.

This chain connects TRBV6-1 to TRBJ2-3; D may correspond to TRBD1 or TRBD2 (5 bases each). Germline V gene data show CDR1 as MNHNS and CDR2 as SASEGT. The CDR3 runs 15 residues. The V and J ends lost 7 bases and 0 bases respectively, with 14 bases between them. The CDR3 spells CASKVSGGSTDTQYF. The CDR3 DNA follows: TGTGCCAGCAAGGTTTCTGGGGGTAGCACAGATACGCAGTATTTT.

The rearrangement uses TRBV7-3 and TRBJ1-2; no firm D call. Trimming left V 0 bases short and J 5 bases short, with 13 bases between. Germline V gene lookup returns CDR1 SGHTA and CDR2 FQGTGA. CDR3 length equals 15 residues. CDR3: CASSLTGAEIYGYTF. CDR3 nucleotides: TGTGCCAGCAGCTTAACGGGAGCAGAAATATATGGCTACACCTTC.

V gene TRBV6-6 combines with J gene TRBJ2-5; 10 nucleotides line up with TRBD2. CDR1 and CDR2 (germline): MNHNY, SVGAGI (reference sequence). V was pared by 7 bases and J by 3 bases, with 8 bases of the junction left unmatched. The CDR3 spans 15 residues. The CDR3 DNA reads as TGTGCCAGCACTAAAGCGGGGGGGTTGGAAGAGACCCAGTACTTC. It encodes CASTKAGGLEETQYF.